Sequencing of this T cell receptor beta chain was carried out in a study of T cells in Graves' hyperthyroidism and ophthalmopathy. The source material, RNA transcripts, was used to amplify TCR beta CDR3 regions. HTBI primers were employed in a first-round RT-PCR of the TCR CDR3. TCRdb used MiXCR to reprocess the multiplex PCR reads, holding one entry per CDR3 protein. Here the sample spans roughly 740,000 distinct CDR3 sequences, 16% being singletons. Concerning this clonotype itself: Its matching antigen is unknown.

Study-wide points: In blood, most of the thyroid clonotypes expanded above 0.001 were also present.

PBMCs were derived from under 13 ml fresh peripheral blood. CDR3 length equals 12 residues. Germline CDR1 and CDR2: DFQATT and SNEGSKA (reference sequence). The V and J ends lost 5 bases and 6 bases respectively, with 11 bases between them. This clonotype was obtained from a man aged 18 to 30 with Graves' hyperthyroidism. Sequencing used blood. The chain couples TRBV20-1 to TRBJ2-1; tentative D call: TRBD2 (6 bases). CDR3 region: CSAPAGSNEQFF. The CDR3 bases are TGCAGTGCTCCCGCGGGGTCCAATGAGCAGTTCTTC.